This TCR beta chain is drawn from a study of T cells in Graves' hyperthyroidism and ophthalmopathy. Study findings and constraints: Most clonotypes that expanded in the thyroid above 0.001 also showed up in blood.

Researchers amplified the TCR beta CDR3 regions from RNA transcripts. HTBI primers were used for first-round RT-PCR of the TCR CDR3. Via MiXCR, TCRdb re-called the multiplex PCR reads, giving one row per CDR3 protein. The profile shows 550,000 to 700,000 distinct CDR3 sequences, 14% to 15% of them singletons. There are a few counts of this clonotype. Its specificity is not known. V was clipped by 3 bases and J by 0 bases, with 15 bases between them. Germline-derived CDR1 and CDR2 are SQVTM and ANQGSEA. The CDR3 has 16 amino acids. Patients affected by ophthalmopathy presented a Clinical Activity Score of at least 3, a NOSPECS grade of at least 4, and disease duration below 3 months. Lactation, pregnancy, other autoimmune disease or uncontrolled infection excluded patients.

The sequence was collected from a woman aged 35 to 49 with Graves' ophthalmopathy. The chain uses TRBV29-1 and TRBJ1-3, with D possibly TRBD1 on 5 matching bases. Sequencing input: blood. This chain's CDR3 is CSVDTDGTPSGNTIYF. The CDR3 nucleotides are TGCAGCGTTGATACGGACGGGACTCCCTCTGGAAACACCATATATTTT.